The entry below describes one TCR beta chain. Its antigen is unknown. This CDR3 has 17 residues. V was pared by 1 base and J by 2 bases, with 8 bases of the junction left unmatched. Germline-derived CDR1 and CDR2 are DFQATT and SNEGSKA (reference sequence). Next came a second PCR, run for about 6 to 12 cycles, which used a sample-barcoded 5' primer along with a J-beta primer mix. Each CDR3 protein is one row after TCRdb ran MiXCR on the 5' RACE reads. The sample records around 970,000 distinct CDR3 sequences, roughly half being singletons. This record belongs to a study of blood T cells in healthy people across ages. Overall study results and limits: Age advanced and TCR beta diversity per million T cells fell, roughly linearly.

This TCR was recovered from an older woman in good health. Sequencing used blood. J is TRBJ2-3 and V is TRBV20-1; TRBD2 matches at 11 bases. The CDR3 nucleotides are TGCAGTGCTAGAGGGGCGGTACTAGCGGGGGTCACAGATACGCAGTATTTT. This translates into CSARGAVLAGVTDTQYF.